This entry is about one T cell receptor (beta chain). The CDR3 extends over 15 amino acids. Germline CDR1 is SGHRS and CDR2 is YFSETQ. With 4 bases removed from V and 7 bases from J, the gap between germline ends came to 17 bases. Profiling relied on immunoSEQ multiplex PCR, and the TCRdb table lists in-frame clones only, not all of them. The sample holds around 190,000 clones, roughly 90% seen once. This sample stems from a study of control samples from healthy donors and cancer patients. Sequenced sample: blood. V and J are TRBV5-1 and TRBJ1-4; D is perhaps TRBD1 (6 bases). This receptor was identified in a woman aged 50 to 60 in good health. The CDR3 nucleotides read TGCGCCAGCAGCATAGAACAGGGCGCTGGTGAAAAACTGTTTTTT. This codes for CASSIEQGAGEKLFF.